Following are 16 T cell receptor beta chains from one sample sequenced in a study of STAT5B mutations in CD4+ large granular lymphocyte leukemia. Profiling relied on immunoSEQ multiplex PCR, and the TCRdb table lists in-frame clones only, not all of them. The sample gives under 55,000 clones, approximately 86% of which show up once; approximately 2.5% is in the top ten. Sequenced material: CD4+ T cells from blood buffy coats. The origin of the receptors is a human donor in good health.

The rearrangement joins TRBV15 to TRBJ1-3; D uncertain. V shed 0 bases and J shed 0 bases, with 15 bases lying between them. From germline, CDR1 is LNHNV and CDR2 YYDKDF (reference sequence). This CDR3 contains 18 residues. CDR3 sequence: CATSRDRSLRSSGNTIYF. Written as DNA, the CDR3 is TGTGCCACCAGCAGAGATAGGAGTCTCCGAAGCTCTGGAAACACCATATATTTT.

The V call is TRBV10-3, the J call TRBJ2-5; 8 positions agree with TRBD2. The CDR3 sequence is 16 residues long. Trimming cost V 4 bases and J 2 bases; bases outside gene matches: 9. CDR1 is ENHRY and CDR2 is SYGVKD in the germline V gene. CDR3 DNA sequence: TGTGCCATCAGTGCTCCCGGTCCGGGAGGGCAAGAGACCCAGTACTTC. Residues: CAISAPGPGGQETQYF.

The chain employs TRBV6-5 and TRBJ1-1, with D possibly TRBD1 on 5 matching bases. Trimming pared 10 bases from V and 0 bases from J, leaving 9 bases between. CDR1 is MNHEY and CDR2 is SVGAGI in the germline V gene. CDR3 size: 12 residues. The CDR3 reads CATGRVNTEAFF. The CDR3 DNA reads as TGTGCCACGGGGCGGGTGAACACTGAAGCTTTCTTT.

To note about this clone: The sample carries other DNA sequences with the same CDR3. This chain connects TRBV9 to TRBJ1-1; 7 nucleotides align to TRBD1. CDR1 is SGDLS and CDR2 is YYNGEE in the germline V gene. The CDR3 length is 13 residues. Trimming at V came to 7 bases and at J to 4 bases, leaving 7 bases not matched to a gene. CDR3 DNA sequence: TGTGCCAGCTCAGTGGGACAGTCCACTGAAGCTTTCTTT. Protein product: CASSVGQSTEAFF.

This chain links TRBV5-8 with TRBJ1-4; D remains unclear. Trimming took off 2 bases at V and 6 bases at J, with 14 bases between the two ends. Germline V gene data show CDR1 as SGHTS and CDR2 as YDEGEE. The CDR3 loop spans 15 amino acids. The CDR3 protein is CASSFGEGFHEKLFF. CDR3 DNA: TGTGCCAGCAGCTTTGGGGAGGGCTTCCATGAAAAACTGTTTTTT. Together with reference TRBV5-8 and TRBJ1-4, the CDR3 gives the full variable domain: EAGVTQSPTHLIKTRGQQATLRCSPISGHTSVYWYQQALGLGLQFLLWYDEGEERNRGNFPPRFSGRQFPNYSSELNVNALELEDSALYLCASSFGEGFHEKLFFGSGTQLSVL.

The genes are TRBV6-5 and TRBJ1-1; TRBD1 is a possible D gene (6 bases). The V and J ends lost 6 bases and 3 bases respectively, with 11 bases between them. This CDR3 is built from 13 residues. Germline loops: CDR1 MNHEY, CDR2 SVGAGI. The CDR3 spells CASRRQAHTEAFF. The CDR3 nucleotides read TGTGCCAGCAGAAGACAGGCGCACACTGAAGCTTTCTTT.

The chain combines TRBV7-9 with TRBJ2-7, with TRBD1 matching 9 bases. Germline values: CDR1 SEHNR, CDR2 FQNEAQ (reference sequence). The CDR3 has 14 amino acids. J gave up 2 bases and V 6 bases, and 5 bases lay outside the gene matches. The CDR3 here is CASSDRDRAYEQYF. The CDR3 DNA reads TGTGCCAGCAGTGACCGGGACAGGGCCTACGAGCAGTACTTC.

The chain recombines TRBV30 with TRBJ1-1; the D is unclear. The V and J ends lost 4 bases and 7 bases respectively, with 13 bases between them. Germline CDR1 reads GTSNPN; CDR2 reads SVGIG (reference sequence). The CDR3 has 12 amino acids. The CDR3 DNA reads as TGTGCCTGGACGAGAGGTAGGATTGAAGCTTTCTTT. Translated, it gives CAWTRGRIEAFF.

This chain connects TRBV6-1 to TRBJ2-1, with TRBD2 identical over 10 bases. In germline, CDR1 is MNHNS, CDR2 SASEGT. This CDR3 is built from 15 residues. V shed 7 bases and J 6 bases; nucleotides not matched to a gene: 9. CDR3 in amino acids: CASMAGTSVSNEQFF. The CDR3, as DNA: TGTGCCAGCATGGCCGGGACTAGCGTGTCCAATGAGCAGTTCTTC.

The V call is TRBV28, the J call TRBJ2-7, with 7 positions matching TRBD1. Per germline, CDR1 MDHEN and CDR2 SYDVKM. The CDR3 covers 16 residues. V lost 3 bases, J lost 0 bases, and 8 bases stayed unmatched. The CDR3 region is CASSFPIGTVSYEQYF. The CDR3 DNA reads TGTGCCAGCAGTTTTCCTATCGGGACAGTCTCCTACGAGCAGTACTTC.

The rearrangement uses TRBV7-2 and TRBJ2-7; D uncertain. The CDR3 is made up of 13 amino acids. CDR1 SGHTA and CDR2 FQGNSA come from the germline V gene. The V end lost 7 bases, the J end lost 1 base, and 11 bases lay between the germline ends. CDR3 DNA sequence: TGTGCCAGCACCCTTGGCGGATCCTACGAGCAGTACTTC. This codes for CASTLGGSYEQYF.

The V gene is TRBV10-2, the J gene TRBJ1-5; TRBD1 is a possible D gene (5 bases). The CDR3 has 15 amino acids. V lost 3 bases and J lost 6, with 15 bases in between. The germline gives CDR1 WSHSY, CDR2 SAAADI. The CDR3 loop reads CASSDLTIGVQPQHF. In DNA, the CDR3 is TGCGCCAGCAGTGACCTGACAATAGGGGTTCAGCCCCAGCATTTT.

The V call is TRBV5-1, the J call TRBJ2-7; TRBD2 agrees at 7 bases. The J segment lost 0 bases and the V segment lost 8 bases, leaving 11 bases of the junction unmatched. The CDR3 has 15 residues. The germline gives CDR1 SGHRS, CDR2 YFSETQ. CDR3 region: CASKILAVSSYEQYF. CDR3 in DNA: TGCGCCAGTAAGATTCTAGCGGTAAGCTCCTACGAGCAGTACTTC. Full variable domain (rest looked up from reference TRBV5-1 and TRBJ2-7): KAGVTQTPRYLIKTRGQQVTLSCSPISGHRSVSWYQQTPGQGLQFLFEYFSETQRNKGNFPGRFSGRQFSNSRSEMNVSTLELGDSALYLCASKILAVSSYEQYFGPGTRLTVT.

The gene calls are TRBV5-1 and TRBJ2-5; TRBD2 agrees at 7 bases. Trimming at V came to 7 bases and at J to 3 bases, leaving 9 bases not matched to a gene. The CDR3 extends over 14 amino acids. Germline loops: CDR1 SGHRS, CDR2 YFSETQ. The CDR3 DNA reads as TGCGCCAGCGACCCCCGGGAGGACGAAGAGACCCAGTACTTC. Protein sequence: CASDPREDEETQYF. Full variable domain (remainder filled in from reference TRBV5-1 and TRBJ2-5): KAGVTQTPRYLIKTRGQQVTLSCSPISGHRSVSWYQQTPGQGLQFLFEYFSETQRNKGNFPGRFSGRQFSNSRSEMNVSTLELGDSALYLCASDPREDEETQYFGPGTRLLVL.

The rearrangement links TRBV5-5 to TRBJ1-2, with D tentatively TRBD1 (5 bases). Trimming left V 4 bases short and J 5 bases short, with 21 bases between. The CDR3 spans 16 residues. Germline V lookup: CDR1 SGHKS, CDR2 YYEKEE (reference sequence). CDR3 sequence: CASSLGRAGVGYGYTF. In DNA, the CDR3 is TGTGCCAGCAGCCTAGGCAGGGCGGGCGTTGGGTATGGCTACACCTTC.

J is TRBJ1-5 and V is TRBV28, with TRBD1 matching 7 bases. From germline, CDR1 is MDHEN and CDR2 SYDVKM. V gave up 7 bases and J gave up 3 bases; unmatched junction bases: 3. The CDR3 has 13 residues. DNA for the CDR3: TGTGCCAGCACGGGACAGACCAATCAGCCCCAGCATTTT. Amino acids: CASTGQTNQPQHF. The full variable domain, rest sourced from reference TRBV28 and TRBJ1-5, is DVKVTQSSRYLVKRTGEKVFLECVQDMDHENMFWYRQDPGLGLRLIYFSYDVKMKEKGDIPEGYSVSREKKERFSLILESASTNQTSMYLCASTGQTNQPQHFGDGTRLSIL.